These 31 T cell receptor beta chains share one sample of origin, sequenced in a study of blood T cell repertoires in COVID-19. Generated by immunoSEQ multiplex PCR, the TCRdb table keeps only in-frame clones and is missing some. The data show some 97,000 clones, roughly nine tenths seen once. The sample comprised peripheral blood. The receptor set was obtained from a man between 60 and 75 years old with acute or convalescent COVID-19.

The rearrangement links TRBV5-1 to TRBJ2-1; D is unresolved. Germline V lookup: CDR1 SGHRS, CDR2 YFSETQ. The V end lost 0 bases, the J end lost 3 bases, and 7 bases lay between the germline ends. The CDR3 totals 14 residues. The CDR3 sequence is CASSLDPYYNEQFF. The CDR3, as DNA: TGCGCCAGCAGCTTGGACCCCTACTACAATGAGCAGTTCTTC.

This clone occurred once. The chain joins TRBV28 to TRBJ2-3, with 9 bases fitting TRBD1. CDR3 size: 15 residues. Germline V gene sequence: CDR1 MDHEN, CDR2 SYDVKM. V dropped 3 bases and J dropped 4; count of bases not matched to a gene: 5. The DNA for the CDR3 is TGTGCCAGCAGTTTGGGGACAGGGAGGTCAGATACGCAGTATTTT. Protein sequence: CASSLGTGRSDTQYF.

This clone has just one count. The genes are TRBV9 and TRBJ2-7; possible D gene TRBD2, 5 bases. The germline CDR1 and CDR2 sequences are SGDLS and YYNGEE. V was cut by 4 bases and J by 6 bases, with 20 bases left in between. This CDR3 comprises 15 residues. The DNA for the CDR3 is TGTGCCAGCAGCCCGATGACGGGGTCTAAGCGCGAGCAGTACTTC. Translation: CASSPMTGSKREQYF.

V usage is TRBV2 and J usage is TRBJ2-7, with 9 bases identical to TRBD1. CDR1 and CDR2 from the germline V gene are SNHLY and FYNNEI. This CDR3 has 16 residues. J lost 5 bases, V lost 6 bases, and 14 bases had no gene match. The CDR3 coding sequence is TGTGCCAGCAGCCCCGGGGAAGGGACAGGGATAAACGAGCAGTACGTC. Translation: CASSPGEGTGINEQYV.

This clone was counted between two and nine times. This chain uses TRBV2 with TRBJ2-3; TRBD2 matches 8 bases. CDR3 length equals 15 residues. V lost 4 bases, J lost 2 bases, and 5 bases stayed unmatched. Germline CDR1 is SNHLY and CDR2 is FYNNEI. CDR3 coding DNA: TGTGCCAGCAGTGGGGGGACTAGATACACAGATACGCAGTATTTT. Residues: CASSGGTRYTDTQYF.

DNA of the CDR3: TGCAGCGTTGGGGCGGGAGAGGGTGAGCAGTTCTTC. Amino acid sequence: CSVGAGEGEQFF. The rearrangement links TRBV29-1 to TRBJ2-1; 7 bases are a match to TRBD2. Germline loops: CDR1 SQVTM, CDR2 ANQGSEA. Trimming cost V 4 bases and J 9 bases; bases outside gene matches: 6. The CDR3 consists of 12 residues.

The V and J genes are TRBV6-5 and TRBJ2-5; TRBD1 matches at 8 bases. Germline CDR1 reads MNHEY; CDR2 reads SVGAGI. Trimming cost V 9 bases and J 5 bases; bases outside gene matches: 8. The CDR3 spans 13 residues. The CDR3 is CASEGAGGETQYF. The CDR3 nucleotides are TGTGCCAGTGAAGGGGCAGGGGGCGAGACCCAGTACTTC.

CDR3: CASSLGNTDTQYF. The CDR3 region has the DNA TGTGCCAGCAGCCTTGGCAACACAGATACGCAGTATTTT. The chain joins TRBV2 to TRBJ2-3; D is unclear. Germline V gives CDR1 SNHLY, CDR2 FYNNEI. CDR3 size: 13 residues. V lost 6 bases, J lost 2 bases, and 9 bases lay in between. The full variable domain, with the rest looked up from reference TRBV2 and TRBJ2-3, is EPEVTQTPSHQVTQMGQEVILRCVPISNHLYFYWYRQILGQKVEFLVSFYNNEISEKSEIFDDQFSVERPDGSNFTLKIRSTKLEDSAMYFCASSLGNTDTQYFGPGTRLTVL.

V is TRBV18 and J is TRBJ1-5, with TRBD1 matching 11 bases. The CDR3 length is 16 residues. Trimming cost V 3 bases and J 4 bases; bases outside gene matches: 5. Germline CDR1 is KGHSH and CDR2 is LQKENI. For the CDR3, the DNA is TGTGCCAGCTCACCTACCGGGACAGGGGGGAATCAGCCCCAGCATTTT. Its translation is CASSPTGTGGNQPQHF.

The V and J genes are TRBV12-1 and TRBJ2-1; the table's D call TRBD2 went unverified against the DNA. TRBV12-1 corresponds to a pseudogene. This CDR3 spans 20 amino acids. The CDR3 DNA sequence: TGTGCCAGCAGCCTTTTATGGGCTAGCGGGGGATTTGAGAGGTGCAATGAGCAGTTCTTC. This gives the protein CASSLLWASGGFERCNEQFF.

The CDR3 is CSASRGRDNSPLHF. The CDR3 coding sequence is TGCAGTGCTAGTAGAGGCAGGGATAATTCACCCCTCCACTTT. The chain combines TRBV20-1 with TRBJ1-6, with D tentatively TRBD1 (5 bases). V gave up 3 bases and J gave up 5 bases, with 11 bases separating them. Germline V gives CDR1 DFQATT, CDR2 SNEGSKA (reference sequence). The CDR3 is 14 amino acids.

The gene calls are TRBV3-1 (or the pseudogene TRBV3-2) and TRBJ2-7, with 8 positions matching TRBD2. The CDR3 covers 14 residues. Germline CDR1 LGHDT, CDR2 YNNKEL (reference sequence). Germline trimming cut 1 base from V and 5 bases from J; bases unmatched to any gene: 4. The CDR3 nucleotides read TGTGCCAGCAGCCAAGGAATAGCGGGACACGAGCAGTACGTC. Translation: CASSQGIAGHEQYV.

V gene TRBV12-3 or TRBV12-4 combines with J gene TRBJ2-7; 10 bases line up with TRBD1. The trim removed 5 bases at V and 3 bases at J, leaving 1 base unmatched. The CDR3 runs 13 residues. CDR3 region: CASSRTGGYEQYV. CDR3 coding DNA: TGTGCCAGCAGTCGGACAGGGGGCTACGAGCAGTACGTC.

The chain combines TRBV21-1 with TRBJ1-2; the D segment call TRBD1 is taken from the table without a DNA check. TRBV21-1 is a known pseudogene. The CDR3 runs to 18 residues. CDR3: CASSKALGQRLANYGYTF. In DNA, the CDR3 is TGTGCCAGCAGCAAAGCGCTAGGACAGCGTCTAGCTAACTATGGCTACACCTTC.

This clone has just one count. V and J are TRBV19 and TRBJ2-2; TRBD2 matches 7 bases. This CDR3 is 14 amino acids long. Germline V CDR1 and CDR2: LNHDA, SQIVND (reference sequence). J gave up 6 bases and V 4 bases, and 5 bases lay outside the gene matches. CDR3 sequence (DNA): TGTGCCAGTAGTACGGGAGGTTCCCCCGGGGAGCTGTTTTTT. As protein: CASSTGGSPGELFF.

This clone has a single count. The chain carries TRBV2 and TRBJ1-1, with a possible D match to TRBD1 (5 bases). In germline, CDR1 is SNHLY, CDR2 FYNNEI. V gave up 7 bases and J gave up 5 bases, with 14 bases separating them. The CDR3 sequence is 13 residues long. The CDR3 DNA is TGTGCCAGCACCCCTAACGGGGGGACTGAAGCTTTCTTT. Translation: CASTPNGGTEAFF.

The gene calls are TRBV9 and TRBJ1-2, with 9 nucleotides matching TRBD1. V trimming: 5 bases; J trimming: 5 bases; junction bases outside the gene matches: 10. The CDR3 spans 15 residues. The germline CDR1 and CDR2 sequences are SGDLS and YYNGEE. CDR3 in amino acids: CASRLSVGQGYGYTF. CDR3 coding DNA: TGTGCCAGCAGACTTAGTGTGGGACAGGGTTATGGCTACACCTTC.

V and J are TRBV24-1 and TRBJ1-2; D is perhaps TRBD1 (5 bases). The CDR3 has 17 residues. CDR1 is KGHDR and CDR2 is SFDVKD in the germline V gene. V gave up 2 bases and J gave up 7 bases, with 22 bases separating them. The DNA of the CDR3 is TGTGCCACCAGTGATTCCTCAGGGCTTGGCAGGGCGAGTGGCTACACCTTC. It is translated as CATSDSSGLGRASGYTF.

The chain recombines TRBV5-1 with TRBJ2-3; the match to TRBD2 covers 11 bases. The junction had 4 bases not matched to a gene; V was cut back by 4 bases and J by 3 bases. This CDR3 is built from 15 residues. Germline V gives CDR1 SGHRS, CDR2 YFSETQ. The DNA of the CDR3 is TGCGCCAGCAGCCCGGGGACTAGCGGTACAGATACGCAGTATTTT. Its protein product is CASSPGTSGTDTQYF.

The genes are TRBV2 and TRBJ2-7; the match to TRBD1 covers 7 bases. With V trimmed by 0 bases and J by 3 bases, 11 bases remained unmatched. The CDR3 spans 17 residues. CDR1 is SNHLY and CDR2 is FYNNEI in the germline V gene. CDR3: CASSEAPTWDRDYEQYF. The CDR3 DNA follows: TGTGCCAGCAGTGAAGCCCCCACTTGGGACAGAGACTACGAGCAGTACTTC.

The chain couples TRBV5-4 to TRBJ2-3; 14 bases align to TRBD2. With 4 bases clipped from V and 3 bases from J, the junction kept 10 bases outside the gene matches. The CDR3 has 18 amino acids. Germline assignment: CDR1 SGHNT and CDR2 YYREEE (reference sequence). The CDR3 here is CASSPGTSGSRTTDTQYF. Here the CDR3 DNA reads TGTGCCAGCAGCCCCGGGACTAGCGGGAGTAGGACAACAGATACGCAGTATTTT.

The chain recombines TRBV5-4 with TRBJ2-2; TRBD1 is a possible D gene (5 bases). Trimming stripped 0 bases from V and 0 bases from J, with 6 bases between. The germline gives CDR1 SGHNT, CDR2 YYREEE (reference sequence). The CDR3 runs to 15 residues. For the CDR3, the DNA is TGTGCCAGCAGCTTGGTAGGGGCGAACACCGGGGAGCTGTTTTTT. It is translated as CASSLVGANTGELFF.

The chain has TRBV28 and TRBJ2-7; 7 bases fit TRBD2. The CDR3 is 14 residues long. Germline V lookup: CDR1 MDHEN, CDR2 SYDVKM. Trimming cost V 7 bases and J 3 bases; bases outside gene matches: 9. CDR3 in amino acids: CASTLGGRLYEQYF. In DNA form, the CDR3 reads TGTGCCAGCACCCTGGGAGGGAGGCTCTACGAGCAGTACTTC.

The chain links TRBV14 to TRBJ1-2; possible D gene TRBD1, 5 bases. Germline V gives CDR1 SGHDN, CDR2 FVKESK. This CDR3 spans 13 amino acids. With 1 base removed from V and 8 bases from J, the gap between germline ends came to 11 bases. Here the CDR3 reads CASSQAQGNGYTF. The CDR3 region has the DNA TGTGCCAGCAGCCAAGCCCAGGGTAACGGCTACACCTTC.

This chain links TRBV5-1 with TRBJ2-2; D may be TRBD2 (6 bases). This CDR3 comprises 15 residues. Deletions cut 0 bases from V and 4 bases from J, with 10 bases between. Germline CDR1 SGHRS, CDR2 YFSETQ. CDR3 loop: CASSLEGGSTGELFF. CDR3 DNA sequence: TGCGCCAGCAGCTTGGAAGGAGGGAGCACCGGGGAGCTGTTTTTT.

This chain connects TRBV5-4 to TRBJ1-1; D might be TRBD1 (6 bases). The CDR3 contains 16 residues. Trimming shortened V by 0 bases and J by 4 bases, and 16 bases separated the two germline ends. The germline CDR1 and CDR2 sequences are SGHNT and YYREEE (reference sequence). The CDR3 protein is CASSLGARGVGTEAFF. The DNA of the CDR3 is TGTGCCAGCAGCTTGGGGGCCAGGGGAGTGGGCACTGAAGCTTTCTTT. The full variable domain, with the rest looked up from reference TRBV5-4 and TRBJ1-1, is ETGVTQSPTHLIKTRGQQVTLRCSSQSGHNTVSWYQQALGQGPQFIFQYYREEENGRGNFPPRFSGLQFPNYSSELNVNALELDDSALYLCASSLGARGVGTEAFFGQGTRLTVV.

This clone occurred once. The rearrangement joins TRBV7-9 to TRBJ2-1; tentative D call: TRBD2 (6 bases). Trimming took 5 bases from V and 9 from J, leaving 8 bases between them. The CDR3 is made up of 11 amino acids. CDR1 and CDR2 (germline): SEHNR, FQNEAQ (reference sequence). CDR3 residues: CASSPGGEQFF. CDR3 bases: TGTGCCAGCAGCCCCGGGGGTGAGCAGTTCTTC.

V gene TRBV21-1 combines with J gene TRBJ1-3; no check of the table's D call, TRBD1, against the DNA was made. TRBV21-1 is flagged as a pseudogene. The CDR3 runs 13 residues. The CDR3 loop reads CARGADSGNTIYF. The DNA of the CDR3 is TGTGCCAGGGGGGCGGACTCTGGAAACACCATATATTTT.

J is TRBJ2-5 and V is TRBV19, with 10 bases that match TRBD1. Germline lookup yields CDR1 LNHDA and CDR2 SQIVND (reference sequence). This CDR3 has 15 amino acids. The V gene end was trimmed by 6 bases and the J gene end by 3 bases; junction bases not matched to a gene: 7. The DNA for the CDR3 is TGTGCCAGTAGCCTTTCCGGGACAGGGGAAGAGACCCAGTACTTC. Its translation is CASSLSGTGEETQYF.

The CDR3 protein is CASSLDRETSGKNEQFF. As DNA, the CDR3 is TGTGCCAGCAGCTTAGATCGGGAGACTAGCGGGAAAAATGAGCAGTTCTTC. The genes are TRBV11-3 and TRBJ2-1; 11 bases line up with TRBD2. V was pared by 0 bases and J by 7 bases, with 8 bases of the junction left unmatched. In germline, CDR1 is SGHNT, CDR2 YENEEA. CDR3 length: 17 amino acids.

The rearrangement uses TRBV3-1 (or the pseudogene TRBV3-2) and TRBJ2-5; a weak D match, TRBD2 (5 bases). CDR1 is LGHDT, CDR2 YNNKEL, per germline (reference sequence). This CDR3 comprises 15 residues. Trimming removed 0 bases from V and 7 bases from J, with 15 bases in between. Written as DNA, the CDR3 is TGTGCCAGCAGCCAAGATATTGGGAGCTTGGGGACCCAGTACTTC. Translated, it gives CASSQDIGSLGTQYF.